A single sample is the source of the 28 T cell receptor beta chains below, sequenced in a study of CD8+ T cells in alopecia areata. The authors extracted RNA and reverse transcribed it into cDNA as the sequencing template. Data came from immunoSEQ multiplex PCR; TCRdb stores just in-frame clones and leaves some out. The sample includes 150,000 to 200,000 clones, 50% to 60% of them seen just once. The source was CD4+ T cells sorted from blood, collected at week 0. The receptors were gathered from a human donor with alopecia areata.

The chain joins TRBV29-1 to TRBJ1-5, with unresolved D. Per the germline V gene, CDR1 is SQVTM and CDR2 is ANQGSEA. The V end lost 6 bases, the J end lost 9 bases, and 9 bases lay between the germline ends. This CDR3 is 10 amino acids long. The CDR3 sequence: CSVARGPQHF. The CDR3 DNA sequence: TGCAGCGTGGCTCGAGGGCCCCAGCATTTT.

This clone appeared a few times. The J gene is TRBJ2-1, the V gene TRBV11-3; TRBD2 might be the D (6 bases). In germline, CDR1 is SGHNT, CDR2 YENEEA. This CDR3 has 14 residues. V was pared by 7 bases and J by 5 bases, with 15 bases between. The CDR3 sequence: CASKGERANNEQFF. DNA of the CDR3: TGTGCCAGCAAAGGCGAGCGGGCAAACAATGAGCAGTTCTTC.

V and J are TRBV29-1 and TRBJ2-2; 7 bases fit TRBD1. The junction had 5 bases not matched to a gene; V was cut back by 0 bases and J by 1 base. Germline lookup yields CDR1 SQVTM and CDR2 ANQGSEA. CDR3 length equals 16 residues. In nucleotides, the CDR3 is TGCAGCGTTGAAGATCCGGGACAGAGGAACACCGGGGAGCTGTTTTTT. Translation: CSVEDPGQRNTGELFF.

DNA of the CDR3: TGTGCCAGCAGCCAACTAGCGGGGGGCAGCACAGATACGCAGTATTTT. Residues: CASSQLAGGSTDTQYF. The chain couples TRBV4-2 to TRBJ2-3; TRBD2 matches 11 bases. Germline-derived CDR1 and CDR2 are LGHNA and YNFKEQ. Trimming cost V 2 bases and J 0 bases; bases outside gene matches: 1. The CDR3 has 16 residues.

The CDR3 DNA sequence: TGCGCCAGCAGCTTCGGACAGGCGAACACTGAAGCTTTCTTT. The encoded protein is CASSFGQANTEAFF. This chain uses TRBV5-1 with TRBJ1-1; 7 positions agree with TRBD1. The CDR3 loop spans 14 amino acids. Trimming took 2 bases from V and 1 from J; bases not matched to a gene: 2. Germline CDR1 and CDR2: SGHRS and YFSETQ.

The rearrangement links TRBV29-1 to TRBJ2-7; D gene ambiguous. Germline CDR1 is SQVTM and CDR2 is ANQGSEA. Trimming stripped 7 bases from V and 2 bases from J, with 18 bases between. The CDR3 runs 14 residues. The CDR3 DNA follows: TGCAGCGGGACCGACCGACTGAGGCCCTACGAGCAGTACTTC. This encodes CSGTDRLRPYEQYF.

This clone showed up just a few times. The CDR3 bases are TGCAGCGTAACGGGACAGTTAGCCTACGAGCAGTACTTC. Translated, it gives CSVTGQLAYEQYF. The J gene is TRBJ2-7, the V gene TRBV29-1; 7 bases match TRBD1. This CDR3 spans 13 amino acids. CDR1 SQVTM and CDR2 ANQGSEA come from the germline V gene. V shed 6 bases, J shed 2 bases, and the junction held 7 bases outside the gene matches.

This clone was recorded once. This chain links TRBV27 with TRBJ1-6; unclear D gene. There are 13 residues in the CDR3. V lost 6 bases to trimming and J lost 8 bases, with 11 bases between them. Germline CDR1 and CDR2: MNHEY and SMNVEV (reference sequence). The CDR3 nucleotides read TGTGCCAGCAGGATGCGGAGGGATTCACCCCTCCACTTT. Translation gives CASRMRRDSPLHF.

The sample holds a few counts of this clone. The rearrangement links TRBV23-1 to TRBJ1-6; 7 positions match TRBD1. TRBV23-1 is treated as an ORF (open reading frame) with a function not yet certain. V shed 6 bases, J shed 10 bases, and the junction held 9 bases outside the gene matches. This CDR3 contains 14 residues. The CDR3 protein is CASSRQGWRSPLHF. The CDR3 DNA sequence: TGCGCCAGCAGCCGACAGGGTTGGAGGTCACCCCTCCACTTT.

This clone was found a few times. CDR3 DNA: TGTGCCAGCAGGGGGGGAGGGCAGTTCTTC. Translating it yields CASRGGGQFF. The chain carries TRBV6-6 and TRBJ2-1; the D gene is possibly TRBD2 (6 bases). CDR1 is MNHNY, CDR2 SVGAGI, per germline (reference sequence). The CDR3 is made up of 10 amino acids. Deletions cut 6 bases from V and 12 bases from J, with 9 bases between.

The chain is built from TRBV15 and TRBJ2-3; D is undetermined. Per the germline V gene, CDR1 is LNHNV and CDR2 is YYDKDF (reference sequence). CDR3 length: 16 amino acids. V lost 2 bases and J lost 0, with 12 bases in between. CDR3 residues: CATSRLPGPSTDTQYF. The CDR3 DNA sequence: TGTGCCACCAGCAGACTACCGGGCCCTAGCACAGATACGCAGTATTTT. Combining the CDR3 with reference TRBV15 and TRBJ2-3 gives the whole variable domain DAMVIQNPRYQVTQFGKPVTLSCSQTLNHNVMYWYQQKSSQAPKLLFHYYDKDFNNEADTPDNFQSRRPNTSFCFLDIRSPGLGDTAMYLCATSRLPGPSTDTQYFGPGTRLTVL.

J is TRBJ1-3 and V is TRBV7-6, with a weak D call TRBD1 (5 bases). CDR1 is SGHVS and CDR2 is FNYEAQ in the germline V gene. V was shortened by 2 bases and J by 2 bases, with 13 bases between the two germline ends. The CDR3 spans 16 residues. The CDR3, as DNA: TGTGCCAGCAGCTTAAAATCTGGGGGAACTGGAAACACCATATATTTT. It is translated as CASSLKSGGTGNTIYF.

V is TRBV6-5 and J is TRBJ1-2, with 11 bases that match TRBD1. With V trimmed by 0 bases and J by 7 bases, 4 bases remained unmatched. The CDR3 has 15 amino acids. The germline V gene encodes CDR1 MNHEY and CDR2 SVGAGI. CDR3 bases: TGTGCCAGCAGTTACTCGAGGGACAGGGGGGCTGGCTACACCTTC. Residues: CASSYSRDRGAGYTF.

The table lists this clone with a few counts. This rearrangement joins TRBV6-5 to TRBJ1-6; D may be TRBD1 (6 bases). Trimming cost V 5 bases and J 12 bases, with 17 bases left between them. This CDR3 is built from 14 residues. Germline-derived CDR1 and CDR2 are MNHEY and SVGAGI. CDR3 residues: CASSESGRGRPLHF. DNA for the CDR3: TGTGCCAGCAGTGAATCCGGCAGGGGAAGACCCCTCCACTTT.

This sequence joins TRBV18 and TRBJ2-5, with no clear D. The CDR3 is 15 residues long. Germline loops: CDR1 KGHSH, CDR2 LQKENI. Deletions cut 0 bases from V and 3 bases from J, with 11 bases between. In nucleotides, the CDR3 is TGTGCCAGCTCACCACCGAGGTTAGGAGAAGAGACCCAGTACTTC. Protein sequence: CASSPPRLGEETQYF.

This clone occurred once. V gene TRBV29-1 combines with J gene TRBJ1-2; TRBD1 might be the D (6 bases). V lost 4 bases to trimming and J lost 7 bases, with 13 bases between them. CDR3 length equals 12 residues. From germline, CDR1 is SQVTM and CDR2 ANQGSEA. In DNA form, the CDR3 reads TGCAGCGTTGTTGCAGGGGCAGGTGGCTACACCTTC. Amino acid sequence: CSVVAGAGGYTF.

This clone was counted a few times. This chain joins TRBV30 and TRBJ1-5, with 10 nucleotides matching TRBD1. V gave up 5 bases and J gave up 3 bases; unmatched junction bases: 7. Looked up from germline, CDR1 is GTSNPN and CDR2 is SVGIG (reference sequence). CDR3 size: 15 residues. CDR3 nucleotides: TGTGCCTGGGATCCGGGACAGGGGAACAATCAGCCCCAGCATTTT. This translates into CAWDPGQGNNQPQHF. Variable domain in full (rest from reference TRBV30 and TRBJ1-5): SQTIHQWPATLVQPVGSPLSLECTVEGTSNPNLYWYRQAAGRGLQLLFYSVGIGQISSEVPQNLSASRPQDRQFILSSKKLLLSDSGFYLCAWDPGQGNNQPQHFGDGTRLSIL.

V gene TRBV6-1 combines with J gene TRBJ1-6; no clear D. CDR1 and CDR2 from the germline V gene are MNHNS and SASEGT. V was pared by 4 bases and J by 8 bases, with 12 bases between. This CDR3 has 14 amino acids. In DNA form, the CDR3 reads TGTGCCAGCAGTGTCACCTTAGAGGATTCACCCCTCCACTTT. Encoded protein: CASSVTLEDSPLHF.

The chain uses TRBV29-1 and TRBJ1-1; 10 nucleotides match TRBD1. This CDR3 is 13 amino acids long. Per the germline V gene, CDR1 is SQVTM and CDR2 is ANQGSEA. V dropped 3 bases and J dropped 4; count of bases not matched to a gene: 2. In DNA form, the CDR3 reads TGCAGCGTTGATGGGACAGGGGTCACTGAAGCTTTCTTT. This codes for CSVDGTGVTEAFF.

V is TRBV2 and J is TRBJ1-6; a possible D gene is TRBD1 (5 bases). The CDR3 runs to 16 residues. Germline CDR1 and CDR2: SNHLY and FYNNEI. Trimming took 5 bases from V and 10 from J, leaving 21 bases between them. The CDR3 bases are TGTGCCAGCAGTACCTCGCCGGGGGGAAGGTGGTCACCCCTCCACTTT. This sequence encodes CASSTSPGGRWSPLHF.

This clone showed up just a few times. The chain recombines TRBV10-3 with TRBJ2-2, with D uncertain. With 0 bases removed from V and 3 bases from J, the gap between germline ends came to 8 bases. The length of the CDR3 is 15 residues. Per the germline V gene, CDR1 is ENHRY and CDR2 is SYGVKD. CDR3 residues: CAISESVEYTGELFF. CDR3 DNA sequence: TGTGCCATCAGTGAGTCTGTGGAGTACACCGGGGAGCTGTTTTTT.

A few counts support this clone. The rearrangement links TRBV19 to TRBJ2-5; 9 nucleotides agree with TRBD2. CDR1 and CDR2 from the germline V gene are LNHDA and SQIVND (reference sequence). CDR3 length equals 14 residues. Trimming removed 4 bases from V and 5 bases from J; junction bases left unmatched: 5. In nucleotides, the CDR3 is TGTGCCAGTAGTAAAAGAGGACTAGCGGAGACCCAGTACTTC. Translated, it gives CASSKRGLAETQYF.

The chain is built from TRBV29-1 and TRBJ1-6; 8 bases are a match to TRBD1. Looked up from germline, CDR1 is SQVTM and CDR2 is ANQGSEA. V lost 7 bases and J lost 5; bases outside the gene matches: 7. The CDR3 is 14 amino acids. The CDR3 nucleotides are TGCAGCGCCGGACAGGGTGGGGATAATTCACCCCTCCACTTT. Translating it yields CSAGQGGDNSPLHF.

The chain combines TRBV4-1 with TRBJ2-7; maybe TRBD1 (6 bases). The CDR3 loop spans 16 amino acids. Between the trimmed V and J ends, which lost 0 bases and 0 bases, there was a span of 12 bases. Per germline, CDR1 MGHRA and CDR2 YSYEKL. The CDR3 region has the DNA TGCGCCAGCAGCCAAGATTTATCGGGACACTCCTACGAGCAGTACTTC. This encodes CASSQDLSGHSYEQYF.

The V and J genes are TRBV25-1 and TRBJ2-5; TRBD2 is a possible D gene (7 bases). Germline lookup yields CDR1 MGHDK and CDR2 SYGVNS. CDR3 length equals 14 residues. The germline V and J ends were trimmed by 4 bases and 2 bases, with 11 bases remaining between them. CDR3 region: CASSVRGGQETQYF. As DNA, the CDR3 is TGTGCCAGCAGTGTAAGGGGGGGACAAGAGACCCAGTACTTC.

This clone was detected only a few times. This sequence joins TRBV30 and TRBJ1-5; a weak D match, TRBD1 (6 bases). This CDR3 spans 15 amino acids. Between the trimmed V and J ends, which lost 2 bases and 0 bases, there was a span of 11 bases. Germline V gives CDR1 GTSNPN, CDR2 SVGIG (reference sequence). This CDR3 is CAWSQGRFSNQPQHF. The CDR3 coding sequence is TGTGCCTGGAGTCAGGGGAGATTTAGCAATCAGCCCCAGCATTTT.

This clone was recorded a few times. This chain uses TRBV9 with TRBJ2-5; the D is unclear. The CDR3 has 15 amino acids. The germline V gene encodes CDR1 SGDLS and CDR2 YYNGEE. The ends were cut back, 0 bases at V and 5 bases at J, with 14 bases in the middle. CDR3 DNA: TGTGCCAGCAGCGTAGCTCCTAGTTCGGTGGAGACCCAGTACTTC. It yields the protein CASSVAPSSVETQYF.

V gene TRBV6-5 combines with J gene TRBJ2-5; D unresolved. V lost 7 bases and J lost 0, with 12 bases in between. The CDR3 is 14 residues long. The germline gives CDR1 MNHEY, CDR2 SVGAGI. The CDR3 sequence is CASTTRSNQETQYF. In nucleotides, the CDR3 is TGTGCCAGCACCACACGGTCCAACCAAGAGACCCAGTACTTC.